Following are 10 T cell receptor beta chains from one sample sequenced in a study of CD8 T cells in cerebrospinal fluid in Alzheimer's disease. TCRdb reprocessed the 10x single-cell sequencing reads and keeps a single row for each CDR3 protein, giving no DNA. Its table lists just under 1,500 distinct CDR3 sequences. The sample consisted of cerebrospinal fluid. All receptors come from a human donor with Alzheimer's disease.

This clonotype is large by frequency. The J gene is TRBJ2-3, the V gene TRBV20-1; the D call of TRBD2 rests on TCRdb alone, since no DNA is present to check it. The germline V gene encodes CDR1 DFQATT and CDR2 SNEGSKA (reference sequence). This CDR3 region has 15 residues. This chain's CDR3 is CSAAPPSVSTDTQYF.

This clonotype counts as medium-sized by frequency. The gene calls are TRBV30 and TRBJ2-1. The CDR3 spans 13 residues. Per germline, CDR1 GTSNPN and CDR2 SVGIG (reference sequence). The CDR3 sequence: CAWTKDGYNEQFF. Variable domain in full (rest from reference TRBV30 and TRBJ2-1): SQTIHQWPATLVQPVGSPLSLECTVEGTSNPNLYWYRQAAGRGLQLLFYSVGIGQISSEVPQNLSASRPQDRQFILSSKKLLLSDSGFYLCAWTKDGYNEQFFGPGTRLTVL.

By frequency, this clonotype is medium-sized (0.01 to 0.1%). CDR3 amino acids: CASSQRDTQYF. The V call is TRBV7-9, the J call TRBJ2-3. Per the germline V gene, CDR1 is SEHNR and CDR2 is FQNEAQ (reference sequence). There are 11 residues in the CDR3.

This clonotype shows up as medium-sized by frequency. The chain recombines TRBV12-3 or TRBV12-4 with TRBJ1-2. The CDR3 sequence is 12 residues long. The CDR3 loop is CASSAANYGYTF.

The gene calls are TRBV19 and TRBJ1-1; the D call from TCRdb, TRBD1, cannot be confirmed without DNA. Germline V CDR1 and CDR2: LNHDA, SQIVND (reference sequence). The CDR3 loop spans 15 amino acids. CDR3 protein: CASSGGGRPNTEAFF.

Its frequency marks this clonotype as medium-sized (0.01 to 0.1%). The chain is built from TRBV7-9 and TRBJ2-5; TCRdb outputs TRBD2, but without DNA this stays unchecked. The CDR3 has 13 amino acids. Germline V gives CDR1 SEHNR, CDR2 FQNEAQ (reference sequence). The CDR3 loop is CASIPTGGETQYF.

This clonotype counts as medium-sized by frequency. This chain links TRBV6-5 with TRBJ1-4; without DNA, the TCRdb call of TRBD1 cannot be checked. The CDR3 sequence is 14 residues long. Germline CDR1 is MNHEY and CDR2 is SVGAGI. CDR3 loop: CASSRDRGNEKLFF.

The rearrangement joins TRBV11-2 to TRBJ2-2. Germline CDR1 reads SGHAT; CDR2 reads FQNNGV. This CDR3 is built from 11 residues. The CDR3 loop is CASTTTGELFF.

This clonotype is labeled medium-sized based on frequency. The rearrangement joins TRBV5-1 to TRBJ2-7; the D gene TCRdb calls, TRBD2, cannot be checked with no DNA. The CDR3 totals 15 residues. Germline V gene data show CDR1 as SGHRS and CDR2 as YFSETQ. The CDR3 spells CASSSGGAETYEQYF. Combining the CDR3 with reference TRBV5-1 and TRBJ2-7 gives the whole variable domain KAGVTQTPRYLIKTRGQQVTLSCSPISGHRSVSWYQQTPGQGLQFLFEYFSETQRNKGNFPGRFSGRQFSNSRSEMNVSTLELGDSALYLCASSSGGAETYEQYFGPGTRLTVT.

Judged by frequency, this clonotype is medium-sized (0.01 to 0.1%). The J gene is TRBJ2-5, the V gene TRBV6-6; TCRdb selects TRBD1, and the lack of DNA leaves this call unchecked. CDR3 length: 14 residues. Germline-derived CDR1 and CDR2 are MNHNY and SVGAGI (reference sequence). Here the CDR3 reads CASTPGQSNHPQYF.